Listed below are T cell receptor beta chains from one sample, sequenced in a study of CD8 T cells in ankylosing spondylitis. TCRdb analysed the 5' RACE reads with MiXCR anew, one entry per CDR3 protein. The sample consists of 250,000 to 400,000 distinct CDR3 sequences, around a tenth of them appearing once. Input material: blood, either unsorted or a sorted T cell fraction (not recorded which). The receptor set was obtained from a female donor with ankylosing spondylitis or in good health (not recorded which). Each CDR3 is given with its conserved first and last residue. Each record gives: V gene, J gene, clone size, D gene, CDR3 DNA, CDR3 protein. D genes are given only for firm matches. A row's size may be missing; if present it is once, few, many or a size class.

TRBV5-1,TRBJ2-2,many,.,TGCGCCAGCAGCGCGGTCCTGACCGGGGAGCTGTTTTTT,CASSAVLTGELFF
TRBV7-2,TRBJ1-4,.,.,TGTGCCAGCAGCTCAGGGGCGACTAATGAAAAACAGTTTTTT,CASSSGATNEKQFF
TRBV2,TRBJ2-7,.,.,TGTGCCAGCAGTGAACACCAGGGTTACGAGCAGTACTTC,CASSEHQGYEQYF
TRBV6-1,TRBJ2-7,.,.,TGTGCCAGCAGTCCCACAGGACTTCTCCCGTACGAGCAGTACTTC,CASSPTGLLPYEQYF
TRBV3-1,TRBJ2-5,once,.,TGTGCCAGCAGCCAGGAGGGGACAAAAGAGACCCAGTACTTC,CASSQEGTKETQYF
TRBV7-8,TRBJ2-2,few,TRBD2,TGTGCCAGCAGCTTCACGACTAGCGGGATCCAACTGGCCGGGGAGCTGTTTTTT,CASSFTTSGIQLAGELFF
TRBV10-3,TRBJ1-5,few,.,TGTGCCATCGGGGGAGGGGGAAGCAATCAGCCCCAGCATTTT,CAIGGGGSNQPQHF
TRBV11-3,TRBJ2-3,.,.,TGTGCCAGCAGCTTAGAAGGTGGGCGGCGCACAGATACGCAGTATTTT,CASSLEGGRRTDTQYF
TRBV2,TRBJ2-5,few,.,TGTGCCAGCAGTGAAGGCGCCAGGCAGCAGTCGGAGACCCAGTACTTC,CASSEGARQQSETQYF
TRBV29-1,TRBJ2-5,many,.,TGCAGCGTTCGGATGGGAGTTGAGACCCAGTACTTC,CSVRMGVETQYF